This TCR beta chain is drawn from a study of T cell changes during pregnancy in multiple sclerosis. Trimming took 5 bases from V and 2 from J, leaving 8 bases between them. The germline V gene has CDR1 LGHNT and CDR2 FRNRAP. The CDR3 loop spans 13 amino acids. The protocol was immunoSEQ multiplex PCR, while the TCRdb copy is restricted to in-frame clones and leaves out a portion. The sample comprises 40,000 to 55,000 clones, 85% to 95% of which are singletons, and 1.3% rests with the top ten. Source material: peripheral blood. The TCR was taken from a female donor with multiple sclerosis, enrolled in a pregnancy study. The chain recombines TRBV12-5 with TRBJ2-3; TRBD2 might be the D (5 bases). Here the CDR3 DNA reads TGTGCTAGTGGTCCCGGGGACACAGATACGCAGTATTTT. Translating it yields CASGPGDTDTQYF. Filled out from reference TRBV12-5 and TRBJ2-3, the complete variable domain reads DARVTQTPRHKVTEMGQEVTMRCQPILGHNTVFWYRQTMMQGLELLAYFRNRAPLDDSGMPKDRFSAEMPDATLATLKIQPSEPRDSAVYFCASGPGDTDTQYFGPGTRLTVL.